This entry lists 19 T cell receptor beta chains sequenced from one sample in a study of control samples from healthy donors and cancer patients. Only in-frame clones appear in the TCRdb table, and some are missing; sequencing was by immunoSEQ multiplex PCR. The sample shows approximately 140,000 clones, 90% to 95% of them seen only once. The sequencing input was blood. These receptor sequences come from a middle-aged man in good health.

This clone was detected only a few times. The J gene is TRBJ1-2, the V gene TRBV28, with 8 nucleotides matching TRBD1. The germline CDR1 and CDR2 sequences are MDHEN and SYDVKM. The length of the CDR3 is 13 residues. V lost 4 bases and J lost 4; bases outside the gene matches: 2. The CDR3 DNA reads as TGTGCCAGCAGTTGGACAGGGATCTATGGCTACACCTTC. Translated: CASSWTGIYGYTF.

This clone was seen a single time. V is TRBV6-6 and J is TRBJ2-3, with D tentatively TRBD1 (5 bases). The CDR3 loop spans 14 amino acids. The V gene's germline CDR1 is MNHNY and CDR2 SVGAGI (reference sequence). V was pared by 0 bases and J by 4 bases, with 8 bases between. The DNA of the CDR3 is TGTGCCAGCAGTTACTCCCAGGGTGCAGATACGCAGTATTTT. Translation: CASSYSQGADTQYF.

The V gene is TRBV6-5, the J gene TRBJ1-2; no reliable D call. Per germline, CDR1 MNHEY and CDR2 SVGAGI. This CDR3 comprises 13 residues. Trimming removed 7 bases from V and 3 bases from J, with 12 bases in between. Here the CDR3 DNA reads TGTGCCAGCACTTTAAAGGAGGACTATGGCTACACCTTC. Translating gives CASTLKEDYGYTF.

DNA of the CDR3: TGTGCCAGCAGCTCCCTGACGGCGGATCATAGCACAGATACGCAGTATTTT. It encodes CASSSLTADHSTDTQYF. The rearrangement joins TRBV13 to TRBJ2-3; D uncertain. V was clipped by 4 bases and J by 0 bases, with 17 bases between them. The V gene's germline CDR1 is PRHDT and CDR2 FYEKMQ (reference sequence). CDR3 length: 17 residues.

This chain links TRBV2 with TRBJ2-1; possibly TRBD2 for D (6 bases). CDR3 length: 16 amino acids. The germline CDR1 and CDR2 sequences are SNHLY and FYNNEI. V lost 0 bases, J lost 6 bases, and 15 bases lay in between. CDR3 bases: TGTGCCAGCAGTGAAGCGTTCCTAGCGTTCTCCAATGAGCAGTTCTTC. The encoded protein is CASSEAFLAFSNEQFF.

The chain uses TRBV5-5 and TRBJ2-7, with D possibly TRBD2 on 5 matching bases. The germline gives CDR1 SGHKS, CDR2 YYEKEE (reference sequence). CDR3 length equals 17 residues. V lost 1 base and J 2 bases, leaving 19 bases between the germline ends. CDR3 sequence: CASSLRLDPLGTYEQYF. The CDR3 DNA follows: TGTGCCAGCAGCTTGAGACTCGACCCCCTCGGGACCTACGAGCAGTACTTC.

The chain joins TRBV24-1 to TRBJ2-3; D gene ambiguous. The CDR3 contains 12 residues. Germline V lookup: CDR1 KGHDR, CDR2 SFDVKD. Trimming cost V 5 bases and J 4 bases, with 6 bases left between them. The CDR3 DNA sequence: TGTGCCACCAGTGCCACCCCAGATACGCAGTATTTT. It encodes CATSATPDTQYF.

The V gene is TRBV6-5, the J gene TRBJ1-1; 9 bases match TRBD1. Germline-derived CDR1 and CDR2 are MNHEY and SVGAGI. V shed 8 bases and J 5 bases; nucleotides not matched to a gene: 6. This CDR3 is 13 amino acids long. CDR3 amino acids: CASRWTGDTEAFF. In DNA, the CDR3 is TGTGCCAGCCGATGGACAGGGGATACTGAAGCTTTCTTT.

The rearrangement uses TRBV7-2 and TRBJ1-1, with D unclear. The CDR3 covers 13 residues. The germline CDR1 and CDR2 sequences are SGHTA and FQGNSA. V was pared by 1 base and J by 4 bases, with 7 bases between. The CDR3 DNA follows: TGTGCCAGCAGCTTAGTATCAGGCACTGAAGCTTTCTTT. Residues: CASSLVSGTEAFF.

The CDR3, as DNA: TGTGCCAGCAGCCAACGGGACAGGGGGGGAGAGACCCAGTACTTC. Translation gives CASSQRDRGGETQYF. The chain is built from TRBV3-1 (or the pseudogene TRBV3-2) and TRBJ2-5, with 11 bases lining up with TRBD1. There are 15 residues in the CDR3. Germline loops: CDR1 LGHDT, CDR2 YNNKEL (reference sequence). The trim removed 2 bases at V and 4 bases at J, leaving 3 bases unmatched.

The rearrangement uses TRBV5-4 and TRBJ1-1; 9 bases agree with TRBD1. V lost 4 bases and J lost 2; bases outside the gene matches: 3. Germline loops: CDR1 SGHNT, CDR2 YYREEE (reference sequence). The CDR3 sequence is 14 residues long. CDR3 nucleotide sequence: TGTGCCAGCAGCGGGACAGGGAGAAACACTGAAGCTTTCTTT. Amino acid sequence: CASSGTGRNTEAFF.

The chain recombines TRBV3-1 (or the pseudogene TRBV3-2) with TRBJ2-7; no clear D gene. This CDR3 has 13 amino acids. Trimming cost V 4 bases and J 3 bases, with 10 bases left between them. Germline V gene data show CDR1 as LGHDT and CDR2 as YNNKEL (reference sequence). The CDR3 DNA reads as TGTGCCAGCAGCCCCATCGGCGGCTACGAGCAGTACTTC. This codes for CASSPIGGYEQYF.

The chain uses TRBV11-2 and TRBJ1-3, with D hard to call. The CDR3 totals 15 residues. The germline CDR1 and CDR2 sequences are SGHAT and FQNNGV. V lost 4 bases and J 4 bases, leaving 14 bases between the germline ends. DNA of the CDR3: TGTGCCAGCAGCTCACTTGTGGGATCAGGAAACACCATATATTTT. The encoded protein is CASSSLVGSGNTIYF.

In its sample, this clone was seen once. This rearrangement joins TRBV12-2 to TRBJ1-2. TRBV12-2 is a pseudogene locus. The CDR3 loop spans 15 amino acids. The CDR3: CASRSPRTSRYGYTF. The CDR3 coding sequence is TGTGCAAGTCGCTCACCCAGGACCTCAAGGTATGGCTACACCTTC.

The genes are TRBV6-5 and TRBJ2-5; D may correspond to TRBD1 or TRBD2 (5 bases each). V was cut by 0 bases and J by 5 bases, with 7 bases left in between. CDR3 size: 13 residues. Germline assignment: CDR1 MNHEY and CDR2 SVGAGI. The DNA for the CDR3 is TGTGCCAGCAGTTACTCGAGGGGTGAGACCCAGTACTTC. This sequence encodes CASSYSRGETQYF.

The chain recombines TRBV15 with TRBJ1-3; D gene uncertain. CDR1 and CDR2 (germline): LNHNV, YYDKDF (reference sequence). Between the trimmed V and J ends, which lost 0 bases and 2 bases, there was a span of 11 bases. CDR3 length: 16 amino acids. The CDR3 loop reads CATSRDGQRTGNTIYF. CDR3 in DNA: TGTGCCACCAGCAGAGATGGGCAAAGAACTGGAAACACCATATATTTT.

The V and J genes are TRBV4-1 and TRBJ1-5; D call uncertain. The V and J ends lost 1 base and 4 bases respectively, with 11 bases between them. This CDR3 spans 15 amino acids. The germline V gene encodes CDR1 MGHRA and CDR2 YSYEKL. CDR3 bases: TGCGCCAGCAGCCAAGGGGGTAGTGGAAATCAGCCCCAGCATTTT. This translates into CASSQGGSGNQPQHF.

This rearrangement joins TRBV6-5 to TRBJ2-7, with D unclear. The CDR3 has 11 amino acids. Germline-derived CDR1 and CDR2 are MNHEY and SVGAGI. V lost 2 bases and J lost 6, with 5 bases in between. The CDR3 here is CASSYGTEQYF. The CDR3 DNA sequence: TGTGCCAGCAGTTACGGTACCGAGCAGTACTTC.

This chain links TRBV11-2 with TRBJ1-3; no firm D call. The CDR3 extends over 11 amino acids. Between the trimmed V and J ends, which lost 7 bases and 9 bases, there was a span of 10 bases. Germline assignment: CDR1 SGHAT and CDR2 FQNNGV. CDR3 in amino acids: CASKEGFTIYF. CDR3 DNA: TGTGCCAGCAAAGAAGGTTTCACCATATATTTT.